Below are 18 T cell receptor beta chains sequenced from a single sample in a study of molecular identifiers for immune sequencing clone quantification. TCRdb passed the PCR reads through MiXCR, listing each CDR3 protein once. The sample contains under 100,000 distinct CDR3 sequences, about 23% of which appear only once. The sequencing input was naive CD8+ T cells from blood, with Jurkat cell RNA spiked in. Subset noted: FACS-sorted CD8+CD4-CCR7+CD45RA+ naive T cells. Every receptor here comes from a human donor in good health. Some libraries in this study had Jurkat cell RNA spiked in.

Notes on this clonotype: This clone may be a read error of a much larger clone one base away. The CDR3 nucleotides are TGTGCCAGCAGCTCGATCAGCGGGGGGGCCATGGCAGATCCGCAGTATTTT. It codes for CASSSISGGAMADPQYF. V gene TRBV7-2 combines with J gene TRBJ2-3; 10 bases map to TRBD2. Germline V gene lookup returns CDR1 SGHTA and CDR2 FQGNSA. There are 17 residues in the CDR3.

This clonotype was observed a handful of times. This CDR3 is CASSYSATGYEQYF. CDR3 DNA: TGTGCCAGCAGTTACTCGGCCACCGGTTACGAGCAGTACTTC. This chain uses TRBV6-2 or TRBV6-3 with TRBJ2-7, with D unresolved. Trimming stripped 0 bases from V and 4 bases from J, with 10 bases between. The CDR3 has 14 amino acids. Germline lookup yields CDR1 MNHEY and CDR2 SVGEGT.

CDR3 residues: CASSIRDRGKTQYF. CDR3 DNA sequence: TGTGCCAGCAGTATCCGGGACAGGGGCAAGACCCAGTACTTC. V and J are TRBV28 and TRBJ2-5; 10 nucleotides agree with TRBD1. The germline gives CDR1 MDHEN, CDR2 SYDVKM. Germline trimming cut 5 bases from V and 6 bases from J; bases unmatched to any gene: 6. The CDR3 runs 14 residues.

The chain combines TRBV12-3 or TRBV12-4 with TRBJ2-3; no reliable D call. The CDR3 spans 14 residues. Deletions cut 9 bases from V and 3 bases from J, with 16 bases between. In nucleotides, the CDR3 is TGTGCCAGACACCCCGTAAACTCAACAGATACGCAGTATTTT. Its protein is CARHPVNSTDTQYF.

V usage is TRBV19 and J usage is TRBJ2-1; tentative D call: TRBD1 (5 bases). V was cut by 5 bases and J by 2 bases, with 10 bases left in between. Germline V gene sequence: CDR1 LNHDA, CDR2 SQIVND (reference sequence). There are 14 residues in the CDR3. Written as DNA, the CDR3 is TGTGCCAGTAGTGAAGGGGCTACCTACAATGAGCAGTTCTTC. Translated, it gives CASSEGATYNEQFF.

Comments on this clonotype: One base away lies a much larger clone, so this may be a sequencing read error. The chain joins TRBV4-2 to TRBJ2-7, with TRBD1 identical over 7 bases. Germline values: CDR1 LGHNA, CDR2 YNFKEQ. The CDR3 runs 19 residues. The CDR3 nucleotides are TGTGCCAGCAACCAAGAGTTGACAGGGTGGACGGACAGCTCCTACGAGCAGTACTTC. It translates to CASNQELTGWTDSSYEQYF.

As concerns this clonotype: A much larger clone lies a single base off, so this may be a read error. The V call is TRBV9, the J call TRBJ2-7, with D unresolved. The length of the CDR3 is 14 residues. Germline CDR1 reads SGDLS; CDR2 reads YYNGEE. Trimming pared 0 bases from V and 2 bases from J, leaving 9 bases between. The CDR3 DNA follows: TGTGCCAGCAGCGTAGTGCTGGGGACCTACGAGCAGTACTTC. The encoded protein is CASSVVLGTYEQYF.

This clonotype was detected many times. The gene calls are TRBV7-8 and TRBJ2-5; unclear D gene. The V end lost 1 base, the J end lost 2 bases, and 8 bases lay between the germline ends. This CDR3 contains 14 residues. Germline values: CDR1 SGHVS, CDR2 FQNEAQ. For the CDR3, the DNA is TGTGCCAGCAGCTTAGTCTCGCAGCAAGAGACCCAGTACTTC. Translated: CASSLVSQQETQYF.

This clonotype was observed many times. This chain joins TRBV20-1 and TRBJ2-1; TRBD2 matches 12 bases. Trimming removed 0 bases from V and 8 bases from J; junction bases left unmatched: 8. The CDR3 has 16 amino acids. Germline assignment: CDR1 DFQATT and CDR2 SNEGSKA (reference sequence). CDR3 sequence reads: CSARDQASGRVDEQFF. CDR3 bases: TGCAGTGCTAGAGATCAGGCTAGCGGGAGGGTAGATGAGCAGTTCTTC.

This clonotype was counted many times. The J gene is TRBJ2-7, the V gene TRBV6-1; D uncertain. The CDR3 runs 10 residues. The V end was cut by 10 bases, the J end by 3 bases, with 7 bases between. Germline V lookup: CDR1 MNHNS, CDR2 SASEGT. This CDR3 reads CATAIYEQYF. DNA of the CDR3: TGTGCCACCGCGATCTACGAGCAGTACTTC.

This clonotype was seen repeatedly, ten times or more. In DNA, the CDR3 is TGTGCCAGCAGCTTCACGGGAACCGGGGAGCTGTTTTTT. Encoded protein: CASSFTGTGELFF. This chain links TRBV7-6 with TRBJ2-2, with a weak D call TRBD2 (5 bases). The germline gives CDR1 SGHVS, CDR2 FNYEAQ. This CDR3 is built from 13 residues. V lost 3 bases to trimming and J lost 5 bases, with 7 bases between them.

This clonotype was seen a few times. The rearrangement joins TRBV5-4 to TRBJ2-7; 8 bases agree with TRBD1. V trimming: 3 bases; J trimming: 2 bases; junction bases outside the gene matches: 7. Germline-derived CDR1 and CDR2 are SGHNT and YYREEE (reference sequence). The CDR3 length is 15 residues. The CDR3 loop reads CASSSLMGQAYEQYF. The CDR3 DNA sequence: TGTGCCAGCAGCTCACTAATGGGACAGGCCTACGAGCAGTACTTC.

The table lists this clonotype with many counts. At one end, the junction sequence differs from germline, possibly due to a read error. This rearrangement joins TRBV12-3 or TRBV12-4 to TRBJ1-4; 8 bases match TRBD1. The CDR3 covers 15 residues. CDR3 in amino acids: CASSLATGGGEKLFF. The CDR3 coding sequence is TGTGCCAGCAGTCTAGCAACAGGGGGTGGCGAAAAACTGTTTTTT.

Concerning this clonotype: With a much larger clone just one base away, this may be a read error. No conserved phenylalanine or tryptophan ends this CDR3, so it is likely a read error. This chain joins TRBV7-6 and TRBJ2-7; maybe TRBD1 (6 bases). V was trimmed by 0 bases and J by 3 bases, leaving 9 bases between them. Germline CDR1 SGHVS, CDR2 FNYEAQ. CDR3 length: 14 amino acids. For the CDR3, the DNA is TGTGCCAGCAGCTTAGCCGGACAGAGCTACGAGCAGTACTCC. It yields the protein CASSLAGQSYEQYS.

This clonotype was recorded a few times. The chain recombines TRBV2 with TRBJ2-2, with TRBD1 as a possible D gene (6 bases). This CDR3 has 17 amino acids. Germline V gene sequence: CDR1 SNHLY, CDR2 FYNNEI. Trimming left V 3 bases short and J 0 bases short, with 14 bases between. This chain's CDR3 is CASSDPIGTTNTGELFF. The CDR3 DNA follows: TGTGCCAGCAGTGACCCAATCGGGACAACGAACACCGGGGAGCTGTTTTTT.

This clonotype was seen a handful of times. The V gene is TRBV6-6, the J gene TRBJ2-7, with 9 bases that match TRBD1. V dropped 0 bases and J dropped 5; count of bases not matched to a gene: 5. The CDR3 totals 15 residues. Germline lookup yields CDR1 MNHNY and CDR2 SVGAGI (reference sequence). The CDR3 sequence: CASSYSHRGHDEQYF. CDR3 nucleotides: TGTGCCAGCAGTTACTCCCACAGGGGGCATGACGAGCAGTACTTC.

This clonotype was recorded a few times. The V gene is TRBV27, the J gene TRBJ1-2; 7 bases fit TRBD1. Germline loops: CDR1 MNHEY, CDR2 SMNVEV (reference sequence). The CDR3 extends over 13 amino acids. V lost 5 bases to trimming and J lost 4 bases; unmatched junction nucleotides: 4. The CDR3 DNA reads TGTGCCAGCAGTCACGGGACAGCCTATGGCTACACCTTC. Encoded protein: CASSHGTAYGYTF.

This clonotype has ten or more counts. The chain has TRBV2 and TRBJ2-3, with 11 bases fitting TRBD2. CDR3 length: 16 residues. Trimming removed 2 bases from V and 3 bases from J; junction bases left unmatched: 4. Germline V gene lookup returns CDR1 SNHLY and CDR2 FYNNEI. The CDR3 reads CASSELRLAGTDTQYF. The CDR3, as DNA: TGTGCCAGCAGTGAATTAAGACTAGCGGGAACAGATACGCAGTATTTT.